Following are 5 T cell receptor beta chains from one sample sequenced in a study of CD8+CD57+ T cells in acquired aplastic anemia. Genomic DNA, the template, was used for profiling of the TCR beta VDJ and CDR3. Using its own MiXCR run on the reads, TCRdb lists one record per CDR3 protein. The table has 150,000 to 200,000 distinct CDR3 sequences, 35% to 55% seen once. The sample taken for sequencing was sorted CD4+, CD8+, or CD8+CD57+ T cells (not recorded which) from PBMCs. These receptors all stem from a human donor in good health.

In this sample, this clonotype turned up once. The J gene is TRBJ2-7, the V gene TRBV19; 7 bases line up with TRBD2. Germline trimming cut 1 base from V and 4 bases from J; bases unmatched to any gene: 4. CDR1 is LNHDA and CDR2 is SQIVND in the germline V gene (reference sequence). This CDR3 contains 14 residues. Here the CDR3 reads CASSIVASGYEQYF. CDR3 sequence (DNA): TGTGCCAGTAGTATAGTGGCTAGCGGATACGAGCAGTACTTC.

Points on this clonotype: This may arise from a read error, as a much more abundant clone is one base away. The V call is TRBV10-3, the J call TRBJ1-1; D is undetermined. Trimming took off 2 bases at V and 0 bases at J, with 10 bases between the two ends. This CDR3 has 15 amino acids. Looked up from germline, CDR1 is ENHRY and CDR2 is SYGVKD. CDR3 loop: CAISETGEMNTEAFF. The CDR3 DNA reads TGTGCCATCAGTGAGACGGGAGAGATGAACACTGAAGCTTTCTTT.

This clonotype was seen at least ten times. The J gene is TRBJ2-7, the V gene TRBV5-8; 7 nucleotides align to TRBD2. Germline CDR1 is SGHTS and CDR2 is YDEGEE. Unmatched junction bases numbered 7, after V lost 6 bases and J lost 4 bases. The CDR3 is made up of 13 amino acids. Here the CDR3 DNA reads TGTGCCAGCATCCCGGGGGGAGGGTACGAGCAGTACTTC. Translated: CASIPGGGYEQYF.

The genes are TRBV10-3 and TRBJ1-5, with a possible D match to TRBD1 (6 bases). Looked up from germline, CDR1 is ENHRY and CDR2 is SYGVKD. The V gene lost 4 bases and the J gene lost 3 bases, with 13 bases spanning the gap. CDR3 size: 15 residues. CDR3 DNA sequence: TGTGCCATCAGTGTGGGGCAGGGGAACAATCAGCCCCAGCATTTT. This translates into CAISVGQGNNQPQHF.

This chain uses TRBV24-1 with TRBJ1-6; tentatively, D is TRBD1 (6 bases). With 7 bases removed from V and 7 bases from J, the gap between germline ends came to 10 bases. The germline V gene has CDR1 KGHDR and CDR2 SFDVKD. The CDR3 has 13 residues. CDR3: CATSQGNNSPLHF. The CDR3 DNA reads as TGTGCCACCAGCCAGGGGAACAATTCACCCCTCCACTTT.